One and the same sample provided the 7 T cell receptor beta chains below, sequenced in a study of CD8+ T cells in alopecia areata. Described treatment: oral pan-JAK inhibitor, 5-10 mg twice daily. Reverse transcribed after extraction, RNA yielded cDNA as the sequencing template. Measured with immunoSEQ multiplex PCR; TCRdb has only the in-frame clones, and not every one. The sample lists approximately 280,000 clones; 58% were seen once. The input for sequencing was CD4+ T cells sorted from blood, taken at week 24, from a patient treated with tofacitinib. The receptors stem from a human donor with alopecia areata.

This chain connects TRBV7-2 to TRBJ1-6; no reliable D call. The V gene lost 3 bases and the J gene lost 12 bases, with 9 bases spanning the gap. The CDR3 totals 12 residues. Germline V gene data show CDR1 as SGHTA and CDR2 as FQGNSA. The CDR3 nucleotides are TGTGCCAGCAGCTTGGCCAATCAACCCCTCCACTTT. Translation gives CASSLANQPLHF.

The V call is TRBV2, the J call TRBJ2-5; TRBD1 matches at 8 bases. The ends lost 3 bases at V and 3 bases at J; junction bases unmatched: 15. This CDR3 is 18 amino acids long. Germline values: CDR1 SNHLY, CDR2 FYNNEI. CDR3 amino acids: CASSEGQVGSGKKETQYF. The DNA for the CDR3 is TGTGCCAGCAGTGAGGGACAGGTTGGATCAGGGAAAAAAGAGACCCAGTACTTC.

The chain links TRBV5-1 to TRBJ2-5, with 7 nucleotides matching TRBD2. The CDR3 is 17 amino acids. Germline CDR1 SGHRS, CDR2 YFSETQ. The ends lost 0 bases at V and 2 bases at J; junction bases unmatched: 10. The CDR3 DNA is TGCGCCAGCAGCTTGGATGGCGGGACTACCGTTCAAGAGACCCAGTACTTC. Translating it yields CASSLDGGTTVQETQYF. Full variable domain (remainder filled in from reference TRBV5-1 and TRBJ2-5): KAGVTQTPRYLIKTRGQQVTLSCSPISGHRSVSWYQQTPGQGLQFLFEYFSETQRNKGNFPGRFSGRQFSNSRSEMNVSTLELGDSALYLCASSLDGGTTVQETQYFGPGTRLLVL.

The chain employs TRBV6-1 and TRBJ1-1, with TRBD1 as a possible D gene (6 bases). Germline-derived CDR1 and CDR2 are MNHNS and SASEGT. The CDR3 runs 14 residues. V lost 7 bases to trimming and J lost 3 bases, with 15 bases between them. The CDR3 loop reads CASTAQGWDTEAFF. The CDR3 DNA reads TGTGCCAGCACTGCCCAGGGGTGGGACACTGAAGCTTTCTTT.

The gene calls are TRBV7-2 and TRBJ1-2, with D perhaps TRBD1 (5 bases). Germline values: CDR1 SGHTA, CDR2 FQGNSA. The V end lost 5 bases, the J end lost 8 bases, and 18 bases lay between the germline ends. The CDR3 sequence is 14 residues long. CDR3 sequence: CASSTFEVPGGYTF. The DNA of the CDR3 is TGTGCCAGCAGCACTTTCGAGGTTCCAGGGGGCTACACCTTC. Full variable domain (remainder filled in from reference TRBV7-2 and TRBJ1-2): GAGVSQSPSNKVTEKGKDVELRCDPISGHTALYWYRQSLGQGLEFLIYFQGNSAPDKSGLPSDRFSAERTGGSVSTLTIQRTQQEDSAVYLCASSTFEVPGGYTFGSGTRLTVV.

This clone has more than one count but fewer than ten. CDR3: CASGTGNLIGELFF. CDR3 nucleotide sequence: TGTGCCAGCGGCACGGGGAATTTGATCGGGGAGCTGTTTTTT. The V call is TRBV2, the J call TRBJ2-2; D possibly corresponds to TRBD2 (5 bases). V was clipped by 8 bases and J by 7 bases, with 17 bases between them. Germline CDR1 reads SNHLY; CDR2 reads FYNNEI. The CDR3 loop spans 14 amino acids.

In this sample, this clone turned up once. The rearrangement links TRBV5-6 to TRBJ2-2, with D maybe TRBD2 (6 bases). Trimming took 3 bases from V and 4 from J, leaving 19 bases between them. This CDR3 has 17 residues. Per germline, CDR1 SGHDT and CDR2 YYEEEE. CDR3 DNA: TGTGCCAGCAGCTCGGGACTCACACTTCGGGTCACCGGGGAGCTGTTTTTT. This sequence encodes CASSSGLTLRVTGELFF.